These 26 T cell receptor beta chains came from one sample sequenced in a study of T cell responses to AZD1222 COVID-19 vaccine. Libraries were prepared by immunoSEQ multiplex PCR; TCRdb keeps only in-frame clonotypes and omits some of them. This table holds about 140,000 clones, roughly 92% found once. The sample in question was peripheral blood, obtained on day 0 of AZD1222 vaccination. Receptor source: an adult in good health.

CDR3 sequence reads: CASSLGRGRDSNQPQHF. The CDR3 nucleotides read TGTGCCAGCAGTTTGGGCAGGGGAAGGGACAGCAATCAGCCCCAGCATTTT. The V and J genes are TRBV28 and TRBJ1-5; possibly TRBD1 for D (6 bases). This CDR3 spans 17 amino acids. Deletions cut 3 bases from V and 1 base from J, with 16 bases between. Germline loops: CDR1 MDHEN, CDR2 SYDVKM.

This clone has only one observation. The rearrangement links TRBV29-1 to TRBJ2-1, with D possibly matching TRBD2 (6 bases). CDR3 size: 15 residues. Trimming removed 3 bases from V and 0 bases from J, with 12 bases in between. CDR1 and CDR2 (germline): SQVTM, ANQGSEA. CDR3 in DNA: TGCAGCGTTGACTTGCGGGGAAGCTCCTACAATGAGCAGTTCTTC. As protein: CSVDLRGSSYNEQFF.

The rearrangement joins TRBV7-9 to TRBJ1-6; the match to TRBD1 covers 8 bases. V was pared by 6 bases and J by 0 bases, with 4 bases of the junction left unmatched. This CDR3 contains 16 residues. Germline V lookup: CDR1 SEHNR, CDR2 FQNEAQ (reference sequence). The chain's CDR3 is CASSSRGLSYNSPLHF. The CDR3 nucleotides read TGTGCCAGCAGTTCCAGGGGGCTCTCCTATAATTCACCCCTCCACTTT.

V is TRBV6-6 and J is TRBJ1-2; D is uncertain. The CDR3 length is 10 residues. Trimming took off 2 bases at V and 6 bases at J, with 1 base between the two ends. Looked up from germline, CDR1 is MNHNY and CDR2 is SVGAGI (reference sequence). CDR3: CASSYNGYTF. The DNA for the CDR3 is TGTGCCAGCAGTTACAATGGCTACACCTTC.

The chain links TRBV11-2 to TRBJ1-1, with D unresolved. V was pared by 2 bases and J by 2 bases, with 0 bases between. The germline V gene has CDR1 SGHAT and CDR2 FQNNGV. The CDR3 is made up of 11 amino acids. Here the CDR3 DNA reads TGTGCCAGCAGCTTAAACACTGAAGCTTTCTTT. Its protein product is CASSLNTEAFF.

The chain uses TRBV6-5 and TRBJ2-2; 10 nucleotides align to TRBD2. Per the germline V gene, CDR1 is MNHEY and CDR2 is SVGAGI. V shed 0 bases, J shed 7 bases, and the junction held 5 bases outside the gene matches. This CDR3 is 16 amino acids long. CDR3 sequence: CASSYSPGLADGELFF. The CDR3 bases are TGTGCCAGCAGTTACTCCCCCGGACTAGCGGACGGGGAGCTGTTTTTT.

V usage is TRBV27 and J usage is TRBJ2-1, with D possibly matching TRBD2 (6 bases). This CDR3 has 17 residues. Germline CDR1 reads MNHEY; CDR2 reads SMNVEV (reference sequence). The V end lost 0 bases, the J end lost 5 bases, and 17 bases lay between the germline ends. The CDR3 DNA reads TGTGCCAGCAGTTTATCGACGGGGGAGTTCAAGGACAATGAGCAGTTCTTC. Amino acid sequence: CASSLSTGEFKDNEQFF.

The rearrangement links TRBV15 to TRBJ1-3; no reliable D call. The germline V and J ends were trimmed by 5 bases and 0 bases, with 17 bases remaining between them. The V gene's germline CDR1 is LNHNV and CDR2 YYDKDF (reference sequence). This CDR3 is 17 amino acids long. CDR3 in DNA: TGTGCCACCAGCTCGGGCCCTCGTTGGGGCTCTGGAAACACCATATATTTT. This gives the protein CATSSGPRWGSGNTIYF.

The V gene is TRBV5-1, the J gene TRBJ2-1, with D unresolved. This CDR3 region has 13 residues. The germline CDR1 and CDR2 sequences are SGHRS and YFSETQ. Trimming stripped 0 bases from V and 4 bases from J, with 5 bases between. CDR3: CASSLGVYNEQFF. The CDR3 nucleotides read TGCGCCAGCAGCTTGGGGGTATACAATGAGCAGTTCTTC.

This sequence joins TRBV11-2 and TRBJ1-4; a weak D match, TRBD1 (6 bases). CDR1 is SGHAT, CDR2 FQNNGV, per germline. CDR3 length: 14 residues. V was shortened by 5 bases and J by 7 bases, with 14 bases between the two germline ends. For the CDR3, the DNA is TGTGCCAGCAGCCTCACAGGGAGGAGTGAAAAACTGTTTTTT. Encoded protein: CASSLTGRSEKLFF.

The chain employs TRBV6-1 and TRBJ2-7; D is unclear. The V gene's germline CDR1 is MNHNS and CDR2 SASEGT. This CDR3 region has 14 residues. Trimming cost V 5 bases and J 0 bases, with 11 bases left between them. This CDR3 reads CASSSLDNSYEQYF. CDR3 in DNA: TGTGCCAGCAGTTCCTTAGACAACTCCTACGAGCAGTACTTC.

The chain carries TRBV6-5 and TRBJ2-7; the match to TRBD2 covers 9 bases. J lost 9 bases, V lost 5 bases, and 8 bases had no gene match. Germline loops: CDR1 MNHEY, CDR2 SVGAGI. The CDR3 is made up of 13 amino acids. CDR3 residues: CASSPGLATGQYF. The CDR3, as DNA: TGTGCCAGCAGTCCGGGACTAGCCACGGGGCAGTACTTC.

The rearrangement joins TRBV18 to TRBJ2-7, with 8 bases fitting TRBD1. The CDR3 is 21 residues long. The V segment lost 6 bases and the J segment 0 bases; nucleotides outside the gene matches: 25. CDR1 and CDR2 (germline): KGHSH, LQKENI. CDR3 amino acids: CASSPRRLVDRVHQYSYEQYF. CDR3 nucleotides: TGTGCCAGCTCTCCTAGGCGCCTGGTGGACAGGGTCCATCAGTACTCCTACGAGCAGTACTTC.

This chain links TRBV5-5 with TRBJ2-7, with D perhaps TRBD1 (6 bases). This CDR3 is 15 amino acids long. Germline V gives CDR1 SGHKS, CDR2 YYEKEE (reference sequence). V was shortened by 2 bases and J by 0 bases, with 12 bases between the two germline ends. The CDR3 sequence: CASSFGDIRSYEQYF. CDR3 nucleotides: TGTGCCAGCAGCTTCGGGGACATACGCTCCTACGAGCAGTACTTC.

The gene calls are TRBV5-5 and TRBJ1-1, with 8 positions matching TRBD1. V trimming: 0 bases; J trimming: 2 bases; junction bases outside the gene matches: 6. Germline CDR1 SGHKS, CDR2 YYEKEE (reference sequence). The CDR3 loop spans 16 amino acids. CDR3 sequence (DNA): TGTGCCAGCAGCTTGGGATGGACAGGGCTTAACACTGAAGCTTTCTTT. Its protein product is CASSLGWTGLNTEAFF.

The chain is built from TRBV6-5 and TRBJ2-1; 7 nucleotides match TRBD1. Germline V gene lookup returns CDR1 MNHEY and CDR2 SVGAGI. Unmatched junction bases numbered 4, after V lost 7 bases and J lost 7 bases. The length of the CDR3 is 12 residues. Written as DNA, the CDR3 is TGTGCCAGCAATCGACAGGGTAATGAGCAGTTCTTC. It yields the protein CASNRQGNEQFF.

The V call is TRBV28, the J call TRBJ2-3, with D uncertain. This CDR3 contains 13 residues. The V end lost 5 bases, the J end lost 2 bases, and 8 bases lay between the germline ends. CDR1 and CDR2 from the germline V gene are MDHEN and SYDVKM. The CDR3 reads CASSTRPTDTQYF. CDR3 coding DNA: TGTGCCAGCAGTACGAGACCCACAGATACGCAGTATTTT.

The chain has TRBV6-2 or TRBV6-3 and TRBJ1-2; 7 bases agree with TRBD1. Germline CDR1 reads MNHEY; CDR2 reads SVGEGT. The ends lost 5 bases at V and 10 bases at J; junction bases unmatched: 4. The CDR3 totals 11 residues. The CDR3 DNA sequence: TGTGCCAGCAGTCGGGACAGTGCCTACACCTTC. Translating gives CASSRDSAYTF.

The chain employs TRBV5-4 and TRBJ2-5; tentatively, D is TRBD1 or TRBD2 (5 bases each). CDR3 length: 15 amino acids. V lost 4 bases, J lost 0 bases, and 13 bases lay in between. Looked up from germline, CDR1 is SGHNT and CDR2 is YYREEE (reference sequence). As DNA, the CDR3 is TGTGCCAGCAGCCACCCCTCGGGGCACCAAGAGACCCAGTACTTC. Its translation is CASSHPSGHQETQYF.

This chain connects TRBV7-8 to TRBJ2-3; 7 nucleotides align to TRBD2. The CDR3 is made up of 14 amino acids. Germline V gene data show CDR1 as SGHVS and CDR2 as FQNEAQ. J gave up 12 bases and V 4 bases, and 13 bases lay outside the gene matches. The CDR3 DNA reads TGTGCCAGCAGCTCGACCGGGGGGTTGGGCAATCAGTATTTT. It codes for CASSSTGGLGNQYF. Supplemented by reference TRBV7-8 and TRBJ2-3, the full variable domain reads GAGVSQSPRYKVAKRGQDVALRCDPISGHVSLFWYQQALGQGPEFLTYFQNEAQLDKSGLPSDRFFAERPEGSVSTLKIQRTQQEDSAVYLCASSSTGGLGNQYFGPGTRLTVL.

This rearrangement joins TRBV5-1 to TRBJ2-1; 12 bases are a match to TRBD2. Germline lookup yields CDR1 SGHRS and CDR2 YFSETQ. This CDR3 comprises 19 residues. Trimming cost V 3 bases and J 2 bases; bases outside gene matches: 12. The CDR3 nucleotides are TGCGCCAGCAGCTCATTACTAGCGGGAGGCCCCAGGACCTACAATGAGCAGTTCTTC. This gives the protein CASSSLLAGGPRTYNEQFF.

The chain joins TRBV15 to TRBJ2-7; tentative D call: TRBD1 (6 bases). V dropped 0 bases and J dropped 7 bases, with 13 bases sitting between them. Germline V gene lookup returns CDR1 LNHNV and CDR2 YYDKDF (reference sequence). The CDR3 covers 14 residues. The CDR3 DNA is TGTGCCACCAGCAGAGATCGGGTTCAGGGGGAGCAGTACTTC. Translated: CATSRDRVQGEQYF.

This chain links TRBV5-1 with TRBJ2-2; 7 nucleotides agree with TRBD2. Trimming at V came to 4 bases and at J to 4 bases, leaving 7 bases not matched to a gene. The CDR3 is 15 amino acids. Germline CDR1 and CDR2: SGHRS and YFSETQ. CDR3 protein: CASSGGTTFTGELFF. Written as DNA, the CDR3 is TGCGCCAGCAGCGGAGGGACTACCTTCACCGGGGAGCTGTTTTTT.

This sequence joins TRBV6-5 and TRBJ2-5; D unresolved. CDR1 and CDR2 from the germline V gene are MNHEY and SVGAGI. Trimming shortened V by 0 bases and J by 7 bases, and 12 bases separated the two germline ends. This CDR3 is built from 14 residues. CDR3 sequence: CASSYSNPSGTQYF. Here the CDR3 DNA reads TGTGCCAGCAGTTACTCTAACCCAAGTGGGACCCAGTACTTC.

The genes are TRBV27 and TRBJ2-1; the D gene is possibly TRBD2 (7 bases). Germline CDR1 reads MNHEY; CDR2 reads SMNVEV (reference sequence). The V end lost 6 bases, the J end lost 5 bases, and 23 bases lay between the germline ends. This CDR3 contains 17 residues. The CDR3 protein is CASSLYGGPSTNNEQFF. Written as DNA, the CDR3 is TGTGCCAGCAGCCTCTACGGGGGGCCCAGCACTAACAATGAGCAGTTCTTC.

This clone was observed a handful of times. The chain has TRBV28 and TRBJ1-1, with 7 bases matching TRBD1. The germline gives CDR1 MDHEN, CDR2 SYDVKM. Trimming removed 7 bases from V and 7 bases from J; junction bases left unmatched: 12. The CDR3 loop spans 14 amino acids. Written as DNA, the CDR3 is TGTGCCAGCAACACGCAGGGGGGGCTCGGTGAAGCTTTCTTT. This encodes CASNTQGGLGEAFF.